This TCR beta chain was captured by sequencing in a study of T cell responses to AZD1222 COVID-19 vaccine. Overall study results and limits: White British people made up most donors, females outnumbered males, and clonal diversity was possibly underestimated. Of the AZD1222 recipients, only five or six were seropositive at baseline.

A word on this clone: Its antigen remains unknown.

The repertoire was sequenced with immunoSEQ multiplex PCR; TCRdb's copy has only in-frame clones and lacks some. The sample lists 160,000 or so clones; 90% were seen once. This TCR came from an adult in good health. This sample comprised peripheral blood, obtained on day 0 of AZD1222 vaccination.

CDR3 nucleotide sequence: TGTGCCAGCAGCCAAGATCGATCGGTGGGCGAGCAGTACTTC. Translated: CASSQDRSVGEQYF. V usage is TRBV4-2 and J usage is TRBJ2-7; D not resolved. Trimming took 0 bases from V and 6 from J, leaving 12 bases between them. Germline loops: CDR1 LGHNA, CDR2 YNFKEQ. CDR3 length: 14 amino acids.